This TCR beta chain was identified in a study of CD8 T cells in Susac syndrome. The CDR3 runs to 14 residues. Germline V gene lookup returns CDR1 PRHDT and CDR2 FYEKMQ (reference sequence). V was clipped by 4 bases and J by 9 bases; unmatched bases: 7. RNA in amounts of roughly 0.5 to 1 ug was reverse transcribed with random hexamers. TCRdb called the immunoSEQ multiplex PCR reads again in MiXCR, with one record for every CDR3 protein. This sample yields approximately 300,000 distinct CDR3 sequences, of which roughly 85% are seen a single time; approximately 0.2% belongs to the top ten. This receptor was obtained from a human donor with multiple sclerosis. The J gene is TRBJ2-3, the V gene TRBV13; TRBD2 agrees at 10 bases. The specimen was CD8+ T cells from PBMCs. CDR3 coding DNA: TGTGCCAGCAGCTCTTTAGCGGGAGGTAAAACGCAGTATTTT. It yields the protein CASSSLAGGKTQYF.